The clone carrying this TCR beta chain has just a few counts. Its antigen is unidentified. This record comes from a study of blood T cells in healthy people across ages. V lost 7 bases to trimming and J lost 0 bases, with 16 bases between them. This CDR3 contains 16 residues. The germline CDR1 and CDR2 sequences are MNHNY and SVGAGI (reference sequence). Primers used in a second PCR of about 7 to 12 cycles were a sample-barcoded 5' primer and a J-beta primer mix. TCRdb itself ran the 5' RACE reads through MiXCR, one entry per CDR3 protein. Of 800,000 or so distinct CDR3 sequences detected, roughly 25% appear once; the ten largest clones hold roughly 3.5%. Whole-study findings and limits: More naive CD4+ cells and higher diversity marked long-lived donors relative to aged donors.

These data also formed part of another study, on T cells of mothers and their children. As reported in that work: Over 9.5 million reads per mother and around 3 million per child were obtained. In unrelated and related pairs, TCR recombination output is shaped in a similar way by thymic selection.

What was sequenced was blood. The sequence derives from a boy aged 5-17 years in good health. J is TRBJ1-3 and V is TRBV6-6; D possibly corresponds to TRBD1 (6 bases). The CDR3 here is CASKNAGASSGNTIYF. The CDR3 DNA reads as TGTGCCAGCAAGAACGCGGGGGCGAGCTCTGGAAACACCATATATTTT.